The rows below give T cell receptor beta chains drawn from one sample of a study of blood T cell repertoires in COVID-19. TCRdb's copy holds only in-frame clones and misses some; the assay was immunoSEQ multiplex PCR. This sample has fewer than 15,000 clones, with roughly 84% found just once. Material: peripheral blood. The origin of the receptors is a man in his forties or fifties with active COVID-19. Each CDR3 is given with its conserved first and last residue. A D gene is named only where the DNA matches it firmly. Clone size appears in some rows only: once, few, many, or a class for an expanded clone.

TRBV6-6	NA	TRBJ2-1	NA	TGTGCCAGCAGTTACTCGATAACAGGGATGTACAATGAGCAGTTCTTC	CASSYSITGMYNEQFF
TRBV6-1	NA	TRBJ1-4	NA	TGTGCCAGCAGTGAATCCCGGACAGTTCTGAGTGAAAAACTGTTTTTT	CASSESRTVLSEKLFF
TRBV3-1/TRBV3-2	NA	TRBJ2-7	once	TGTGCCAGCAGCCCGGGACTGAACTACGAGCAGTACTTC	CASSPGLNYEQYF
TRBV29-1	NA	TRBJ2-7	NA	TGCAGCGTTGAGGGCGTTGGGTACGAGCAGTACTTC	CSVEGVGYEQYF
TRBV7-3	NA	TRBJ2-2	NA	TGTGCCAGCAGCTTAACGGTGAAGGCAGGGCTTAACACCGGGGAGCTGTTTTTT	CASSLTVKAGLNTGELFF
TRBV7-9	NA	TRBJ1-5	NA	TGTGCCAGCAGCTTAGGAATCCTGGACACTAATAGCAATCAGCCCCAGCATTTT	CASSLGILDTNSNQPQHF
TRBV4-1	NA	TRBJ2-2	once	TGCGCCAGCAGCCAACGGAGGGACACCGGGGAGCTGTTTTTT	CASSQRRDTGELFF
TRBV28	NA	TRBJ1-5	NA	TGTGCCAGCAGATCGGACAGCGATAGCAATCAGCCCCAGCATTTT	CASRSDSDSNQPQHF
TRBV5-1	TRBD2	TRBJ2-1	NA	TGCGCCAGCAAGGGACTAGCGGACTACAATGAGCAGTTCTTC	CASKGLADYNEQFF
TRBV30	TRBD1	TRBJ1-2	NA	TGTGCCTGGAGTGTGCGGACAGGGGACGGCTACACCTTC	CAWSVRTGDGYTF
TRBV9	TRBD2	TRBJ2-1	few	TGTGCCAGCAGCGACCCTAGCGGGAGCTCCTACAATGAGCAGTTCTTC	CASSDPSGSSYNEQFF
TRBV6-5	TRBD1	TRBJ1-6	NA	TGTGCCAGCAACACAGGGGGTTCACCCCTCCACTTT	CASNTGGSPLHF
TRBV28	TRBD2	TRBJ2-1	NA	TGTGCCACTAAACAACTAGCGCTAAACAATGAGCAGTTCTTC	CATKQLALNNEQFF
TRBV7-6	NA	TRBJ2-3	NA	TGTGCCAGCAGCTCGAACGGGAGAGTAGATACGCAGTATTTT	CASSSNGRVDTQYF
TRBV3-1/TRBV3-2	NA	TRBJ2-3	NA	TGTGCCAGCAGCCAACAACCCCCAGCAGGGACAGATACGCAGTATTTT	CASSQQPPAGTDTQYF
TRBV27	NA	TRBJ2-1	NA	TGTGCCAGCAGTTTATTGCCGGGAGAGACCTACAATGAGCAGTTCTTC	CASSLLPGETYNEQFF
TRBV5-4	TRBD2	TRBJ2-3	many	TGTGCCAGCAGCTTCGGGACTAGCGGGAGATCAGATACGCAGTATTTT	CASSFGTSGRSDTQYF
TRBV27	NA	TRBJ2-7	NA	TGTGCCAGCAGTAAATACACGGGACTCTCCTCCTACGAGCAGTACTTC	CASSKYTGLSSYEQYF
TRBV14	TRBD1	TRBJ2-5	NA	TGTGCCAGCAGCCAAGTTAGAACAGGGGATCCAGAGACCCAGTACTTC	CASSQVRTGDPETQYF
TRBV25-1	TRBD1	TRBJ1-1	NA	TGTGCCAGCAGTGACCGGGACAGGGGGAACACTGAAGCTTTCTTT	CASSDRDRGNTEAFF
TRBV7-9	TRBD2	TRBJ2-3	NA	TGTGCCAGCAGCCCCGCTAGCGGAGAGGTCCCAGATACGCAGTATTTT	CASSPASGEVPDTQYF
TRBV29-1	TRBD2	TRBJ2-7	NA	TGCAGCGTTGTTGGGGGTGCTAGCGGGAGCTCCTACGAGCAGTACTTC	CSVVGGASGSSYEQYF
TRBV7-9	TRBD2	TRBJ2-5	NA	TGTGCCAGCAGCTATCGACGGACTAGCGGCCCACAAGAGACCCAGTACTTC	CASSYRRTSGPQETQYF
TRBV28	NA	TRBJ2-3	NA	TGTGCCAGCAGTTCCGAGATGGATACGCAGTATTTT	CASSSEMDTQYF
TRBV7-9	TRBD2	TRBJ2-1	once	TGTGCCAGCAGCCCTACTAGCGGGAGGGACAATGAGCAGTTCTTC	CASSPTSGRDNEQFF
TRBV5-1	TRBD2	TRBJ2-3	NA	TGCGCCAGCAGCTTGGAGCCAATTCGGGGGGGCACAGATACGCAGTATTTT	CASSLEPIRGGTDTQYF
TRBV7-8	TRBD1	TRBJ1-2	NA	TGTGCCAGCAGCTTAGTGAACGGAGTGGGTACAGGGGACTATGGCTACACCTTC	CASSLVNGVGTGDYGYTF
TRBV19	TRBD2	TRBJ2-7	once	TGTGCCAGTAGTTTCGCGGGAGCCTACGAGCAGTACTTC	CASSFAGAYEQYF
TRBV14	NA	TRBJ2-2	few	TGTGCCAGCAGCCAAGGGCCATATAACACCGGGGAGCTGTTTTTT	CASSQGPYNTGELFF